This T cell receptor (beta chain) was documented in a study of blood T cell repertoires in COVID-19. The overall study: The origin of the acute and convalescent COVID-19 samples was the United States, Italy and Spain.

In the original analysis: The authors estimated nucleated cell counts from reference gene primer amplification. Repertoires were generated with immunoSEQ multiplex PCR, while TCRdb's copy carries only in-frame clones and drops some. The DNA was the basis for D and trimming; V, J and clone size are from that table. This repertoire shows about 100,000 clones, around 81% found once; its top ten account for roughly 13%. V lost 5 bases to trimming and J lost 2 bases, with 12 bases between them. The CDR3 runs to 14 residues. Germline V CDR1 and CDR2: SGHAT, FQDESV (reference sequence). This clone was observed a handful of times.

What was sequenced was peripheral blood. The rearrangement uses TRBV11-1 and TRBJ1-2, with a possible D match to TRBD1 (6 bases). This TCR was recovered from a man aged 45-65 years with active or convalescent COVID-19. In DNA form, the CDR3 reads TGTGCCAGCAGCCGACGGACAGAGAACTATGGCTACACCTTC. Encoded protein: CASSRRTENYGYTF.